This is a list of T cell receptor beta chains from one sample in a study of cytomegalovirus exposure and HLA in healthy donors. Libraries were prepared by immunoSEQ multiplex PCR; TCRdb keeps only in-frame clonotypes and omits some of them. Among about 60,000 clones listed, 65% to 80% were seen once. Sequenced: PBMCs. All receptors come from a man between 35 and 55 years old in good health and CMV-seropositive. The CDR3 runs from the conserved cysteine through the conserved F or W. The D gene is left open where the match is weak. Only part of the rows carry a size: once, few, many, or a class if the clone is expanded.

CDR3: CASSLDENTIYF; DNA: TGCGCCAGCAGCTTGGACGAGAACACCATATATTTT; D: -; size: -; J: TRBJ1-3; V: TRBV5-1
CDR3: CASIDFSYEQYF; DNA: TGTGCCAGCATCGACTTCTCCTACGAGCAGTACTTC; D: -; size: -; J: TRBJ2-7; V: TRBV5-6
CDR3: CASSTGAGNTIYF; DNA: TGTGCCAGCAGCACAGGGGCAGGAAACACCATATATTTT; D: TRBD1; size: -; J: TRBJ1-3; V: TRBV2
CDR3: CASSQQRLDYGYTF; DNA: TGTGCCAGCAGCCAACAGAGATTGGACTATGGCTACACCTTC; D: -; size: -; J: TRBJ1-2; V: TRBV2
CDR3: CAWSRPGLAGAPPQYF; DNA: TGTGCCTGGAGTCGCCCAGGACTAGCGGGGGCCCCCCCCCAGTACTTC; D: TRBD2; size: -; J: TRBJ2-5; V: TRBV30
CDR3: CASRKVGQSDKTQYF; DNA: TGTGCCAGTAGGAAGGTGGGACAGTCGGATAAGACCCAGTACTTC; D: TRBD1; size: -; J: TRBJ2-5; V: TRBV19
CDR3: CASSLVSGNHEQYF; DNA: TGTGCCAGCAGCTTGGTTTCAGGCAACCACGAGCAGTACTTC; D: -; size: -; J: TRBJ2-7; V: TRBV5-6
CDR3: CSVDPWTGVNTEAFF; DNA: TGCAGCGTTGACCCCTGGACAGGGGTGAACACTGAAGCTTTCTTT; D: TRBD1; size: -; J: TRBJ1-1; V: TRBV29-1
CDR3: CASSLRDTQETQYF; DNA: TGTGCCAGCAGCTTAAGGGACACTCAAGAGACCCAGTACTTC; D: -; size: -; J: TRBJ2-5; V: TRBV13
CDR3: CASRTTPTPNTEAFF; DNA: TGTGCCAGCCGAACCACACCAACCCCGAACACTGAAGCTTTCTTT; D: -; size: -; J: TRBJ1-1; V: TRBV2
CDR3: CASTSDRGGYNEQFF; DNA: TGTGCCAGCACCTCAGACCGGGGGGGATACAATGAGCAGTTCTTC; D: TRBD2; size: -; J: TRBJ2-1; V: TRBV9
CDR3: CASSGSIRAQHF; DNA: TGTGCCAGTAGCGGATCAATCAGGGCCCAGCATTTT; D: -; size: -; J: TRBJ1-5; V: TRBV19
CDR3: CASGSRGGLKETQYF; DNA: TGTGCCAGCGGATCCCGGGGGGGGCTTAAAGAGACCCAGTACTTC; D: TRBD2; size: once; J: TRBJ2-5; V: TRBV5-4
CDR3: CASSQVSAGLGNTQYF; DNA: TGCGCCAGCAGCCAAGTTTCGGCGGGGTTAGGGAATACGCAGTATTTT; D: -; size: -; J: TRBJ2-3; V: TRBV4-1
CDR3: CASTPLLGNTEAFF; DNA: TGTGCCAGCACCCCACTCCTTGGGAACACTGAAGCTTTCTTT; D: -; size: -; J: TRBJ1-1; V: TRBV6-1
CDR3: CASSSLGEGLFF; DNA: TGTGCCAGTAGTTCGCTGGGGGAGGGACTGTTTTTT; D: -; size: -; J: TRBJ1-4; V: TRBV19
CDR3: CASSPGTFSYEQYF; DNA: TGTGCCAGCAGCCCCGGGACTTTCTCCTACGAGCAGTACTTC; D: -; size: -; J: TRBJ2-7; V: TRBV5-5
CDR3: CASSPDRDYNSPLHF; DNA: TGTGCCAGCAGCCCCGACAGAGACTATAATTCACCCCTCCACTTT; D: -; size: -; J: TRBJ1-6; V: TRBV7-9
CDR3: CASSYSAGGQETQYF; DNA: TGTGCCAGCAGTTACTCTGCGGGGGGGCAAGAGACCCAGTACTTC; D: TRBD2; size: -; J: TRBJ2-5; V: TRBV6-5
CDR3: CASSLDMSEAFF; DNA: TGTGCCAGCAGCCTCGACATGTCTGAAGCTTTCTTT; D: -; size: -; J: TRBJ1-1; V: TRBV4-2
CDR3: CASGQGRDTEAFF; DNA: TGCGCCAGCGGACAGGGACGGGACACTGAAGCTTTCTTT; D: TRBD1; size: -; J: TRBJ1-1; V: TRBV10-2
CDR3: CASSLKARVGGEKLFF; DNA: TGCGCCAGCAGCTTGAAAGCCAGGGTGGGGGGTGAAAAACTGTTTTTT; D: -; size: -; J: TRBJ1-4; V: TRBV5-1
CDR3: CASSRAANTEAFF; DNA: TGTGCCAGCAGTCGAGCGGCGAACACTGAAGCTTTCTTT; D: -; size: -; J: TRBJ1-1; V: TRBV6-5
CDR3: CASSLGWSGETQYF; DNA: TGTGCCAGCAGCTTAGGGTGGAGCGGGGAGACCCAGTACTTC; D: -; size: -; J: TRBJ2-5; V: TRBV7-8
CDR3: CASSLDRGRIRTDTQYF; DNA: TGTGCCAGCAGCCTGGACAGGGGGCGGATTCGCACAGATACGCAGTATTTT; D: TRBD1; size: -; J: TRBJ2-3; V: TRBV7-3
CDR3: CASSEGAGVSNEKLFF; DNA: TGTGCCAGCAGTGAGGGGGCAGGTGTGTCGAATGAAAAACTGTTTTTT; D: -; size: -; J: TRBJ1-4; V: TRBV25-1
CDR3: CASSSLTLPEQFF; DNA: TGCGCCAGCAGCTCACTTACCCTCCCAGAGCAGTTCTTC; D: -; size: -; J: TRBJ2-1; V: TRBV5-1
CDR3: CASSLGVGGPSTDTQYF; DNA: TGTGCCAGCAGCTTAGGAGTAGGGGGCCCTAGTACAGATACGCAGTATTTT; D: TRBD1; size: many; J: TRBJ2-3; V: TRBV7-2
CDR3: CANGGGTDTQYF; DNA: TGTGCCAACGGGGGGGGTACAGATACGCAGTATTTT; D: TRBD2; size: -; J: TRBJ2-3; V: TRBV2
CDR3: CASSLSGTGNTEAFF; DNA: TGCGCCAGCAGCCTGAGCGGGACAGGGAACACTGAAGCTTTCTTT; D: TRBD1; size: -; J: TRBJ1-1; V: TRBV5-1
CDR3: CASSLAVGRSAQETQYF; DNA: TGCGCCAGCAGCTTGGCCGTAGGGAGGAGCGCCCAAGAGACCCAGTACTTC; D: -; size: -; J: TRBJ2-5; V: TRBV5-1
CDR3: CASSRDPSGQPQHF; DNA: TGTGCCAGTAGCCGGGATCCATCGGGTCAGCCCCAGCATTTT; D: -; size: -; J: TRBJ1-5; V: TRBV19
CDR3: CASSHTTSNEKLFF; DNA: TGTGCCAGCAGCCATACCACCAGTAATGAAAAACTGTTTTTT; D: -; size: -; J: TRBJ1-4; V: TRBV27
CDR3: CASSFAGTGTYEQYF; DNA: TGTGCCAGTAGTTTCGCCGGGACAGGGACCTACGAGCAGTACTTC; D: TRBD1; size: -; J: TRBJ2-7; V: TRBV19
CDR3: CASSEQGGNEQFF; DNA: TGTGCCAGCAGTGAACAGGGCGGCAATGAGCAGTTCTTC; D: -; size: few; J: TRBJ2-1; V: TRBV6-1
CDR3: CAISQDRVTEAFF; DNA: TGTGCCATCAGCCAAGACAGGGTAACTGAAGCTTTCTTT; D: TRBD1; size: -; J: TRBJ1-1; V: TRBV10-3
CDR3: CASSQDRGQRTWGYTF; DNA: TGTGCCAGCAGCCAAGATCGGGGACAGAGAACTTGGGGCTACACCTTC; D: TRBD1; size: few; J: TRBJ1-2; V: TRBV14
CDR3: CATSRDMGLKAFF; DNA: TGTGCCACCAGCAGAGATATGGGCTTGAAGGCTTTCTTT; D: -; size: few; J: TRBJ1-1; V: TRBV15
CDR3: CASKVAGYEQYF; DNA: TGTGCCAGCAAGGTAGCGGGTTATGAGCAGTACTTC; D: TRBD2; size: -; J: TRBJ2-7; V: TRBV9
CDR3: CASSYDGGASTDTQYF; DNA: TGTGCCAGCAGTTACGACGGGGGGGCAAGCACAGATACGCAGTATTTT; D: TRBD2; size: once; J: TRBJ2-3; V: TRBV6-5
CDR3: CASSFGVLSNQPQHF; DNA: TGTGCCAGCAGCTTCGGGGTTCTTAGCAATCAGCCCCAGCATTTT; D: -; size: -; J: TRBJ1-5; V: TRBV7-2
CDR3: CASSGTSGGPTRHTDTQYF; DNA: TGCGCCAGCAGCGGGACTAGCGGGGGGCCAACCCGACACACAGATACGCAGTATTTT; D: TRBD2; size: -; J: TRBJ2-3; V: TRBV4-1
CDR3: CASSLAISGNTIYF; DNA: TGTGCCAGCAGCTTAGCTATCTCTGGAAACACCATATATTTT; D: -; size: -; J: TRBJ1-3; V: TRBV7-9
CDR3: CATQGGAGTGNTEAFF; DNA: TGTGCCACTCAGGGGGGCGCCGGGACAGGGAACACTGAAGCTTTCTTT; D: TRBD1; size: -; J: TRBJ1-1; V: TRBV10-3
CDR3: CASSYRGMNTEAFF; DNA: TGTGCCAGCAGTTACAGGGGAATGAACACTGAAGCTTTCTTT; D: TRBD1; size: large; J: TRBJ1-1; V: TRBV5-6
CDR3: CASSSLAGGQETQYF; DNA: TGTGCCAGCAGCTCATTAGCGGGGGGGCAGGAGACCCAGTACTTC; D: TRBD2; size: few; J: TRBJ2-5; V: TRBV11-2
CDR3: CASSLGDWQNTEAFF; DNA: TGTGCCAGCAGCTTGGGGGACTGGCAGAACACTGAAGCTTTCTTT; D: -; size: -; J: TRBJ1-1; V: TRBV7-4
CDR3: CASSFGTEETQYF; DNA: TGTGCCAGCAGCTTTGGGACAGAAGAGACCCAGTACTTC; D: TRBD1; size: -; J: TRBJ2-5; V: TRBV5-6
CDR3: CASSLGYEDQPQHF; DNA: TGCGCCAGCAGCTTGGGATATGAGGATCAGCCCCAGCATTTT; D: -; size: -; J: TRBJ1-5; V: TRBV5-1
CDR3: CASSLARAETQYF; DNA: TGTGCCAGCAGCTTGGCCAGGGCTGAGACCCAGTACTTC; D: -; size: -; J: TRBJ2-5; V: TRBV5-4
CDR3: CASSLGNTELGNTIYF; DNA: TGTGCCAGCAGCTTAGGCAATACAGAACTTGGAAACACCATATATTTT; D: -; size: -; J: TRBJ1-3; V: TRBV7-9
CDR3: CASSLGGAATGYF; DNA: TGTGCCAGCAGCTTAGGGGGTGCGGCTACAGGTTACTTC; D: -; size: -; J: TRBJ2-5; V: TRBV11-2
CDR3: CASSLVAGGSNQPQHF; DNA: TGTGCCAGCAGCTTAGTAGCAGGGGGCAGCAATCAGCCCCAGCATTTT; D: TRBD1; size: few; J: TRBJ1-5; V: TRBV7-2
CDR3: CAHGRDEKLFF; DNA: TGTGCCCATGGGAGGGATGAAAAACTGTTTTTT; D: -; size: -; J: TRBJ1-4; V: TRBV30
CDR3: CASSLPLETQYF; DNA: TGTGCCAGCAGTCTACCTTTGGAGACCCAGTACTTC; D: -; size: -; J: TRBJ2-5; V: TRBV7-2